A single sample is the source of the 7 T cell receptor beta chains below, sequenced in a study of cytomegalovirus exposure and HLA in healthy donors. The primer mix had 60 Vbeta and 13 Jbeta primers. Clones were sequenced by immunoSEQ multiplex PCR, and TCRdb holds only the in-frame ones, with some missing. Counted here are 150,000 to 200,000 clones, roughly 80% occurring once; the ten biggest clones make up about 8%. The sample taken for sequencing was PBMCs. Receptor source: a woman aged 40 to 55 in good health and CMV-seropositive.

This chain joins TRBV30 and TRBJ2-7, with a tentative D call TRBD2 (5 bases). Germline assignment: CDR1 GTSNPN and CDR2 SVGIG (reference sequence). This CDR3 is built from 13 residues. Trimming shortened V by 2 bases and J by 6 bases, and 14 bases separated the two germline ends. The CDR3 loop reads CAWSPLGRGEQYF. CDR3 in DNA: TGTGCCTGGAGTCCCCTCGGACGGGGCGAGCAGTACTTC.

V usage is TRBV18 and J usage is TRBJ1-3; a weak D match, TRBD1 (5 bases). CDR3 length equals 14 residues. Germline V CDR1 and CDR2: KGHSH, LQKENI. With 6 bases removed from V and 0 bases from J, the gap between germline ends came to 9 bases. CDR3 region: CASSQGSSGNTIYF. The CDR3 DNA reads as TGTGCCAGCTCTCAGGGTTCCTCTGGAAACACCATATATTTT. Full variable domain (remainder filled in from reference TRBV18 and TRBJ1-3): NAGVMQNPRHLVRRRGQEARLRCSPMKGHSHVYWYRQLPEEGLKFMVYLQKENIIDESGMPKERFSAEFPKEGPSILRIQQVVRGDSAAYFCASSQGSSGNTIYFGEGSWLTVV.

This chain links TRBV5-1 with TRBJ2-1; 10 bases line up with TRBD2. V trimming: 0 bases; J trimming: 4 bases; junction bases outside the gene matches: 7. The CDR3 has 17 residues. Germline V lookup: CDR1 SGHRS, CDR2 YFSETQ. This CDR3 is CASSLVASGSNYNEQFF. CDR3 bases: TGCGCCAGCAGCTTGGTGGCTAGCGGGAGTAATTACAATGAGCAGTTCTTC.

This chain links TRBV25-1 with TRBJ2-7; D uncertain. The V and J ends lost 5 bases and 4 bases respectively, with 15 bases between them. The CDR3 has 14 amino acids. From germline, CDR1 is MGHDK and CDR2 SYGVNS. The CDR3 spells CASSNNPGNYEQYF. CDR3 coding DNA: TGTGCCAGCAGTAACAACCCTGGCAATTACGAGCAGTACTTC.

The chain has TRBV15 and TRBJ2-5, with D unresolved. This CDR3 contains 15 residues. Germline CDR1 and CDR2: LNHNV and YYDKDF (reference sequence). V dropped 0 bases and J dropped 4 bases, with 12 bases sitting between them. The CDR3, as DNA: TGTGCCACCAGCAGAGATCAGGTCCTTGCAGAGACCCAGTACTTC. It encodes CATSRDQVLAETQYF.

J is TRBJ1-3 and V is TRBV5-6; perhaps TRBD1 as D (5 bases). With 2 bases removed from V and 1 base from J, the gap between germline ends came to 10 bases. The CDR3 loop spans 15 amino acids. Germline loops: CDR1 SGHDT, CDR2 YYEEEE. CDR3 sequence reads: CASSFPGVSGNTIYF. The CDR3, as DNA: TGTGCCAGCAGCTTTCCGGGGGTGTCTGGAAACACCATATATTTT.

This clone turned up a few times. The J gene is TRBJ2-1, the V gene TRBV6-4, with TRBD2 matching 8 bases. Trimming at V came to 4 bases and at J to 8 bases, leaving 10 bases not matched to a gene. The germline V gene encodes CDR1 MRHNA and CDR2 SNTAGT. This CDR3 is built from 15 residues. Here the CDR3 DNA reads TGTGCCAGCAGTGCCAAAGCGGGAGCCGGGGATGAGCAGTTCTTC. This encodes CASSAKAGAGDEQFF.